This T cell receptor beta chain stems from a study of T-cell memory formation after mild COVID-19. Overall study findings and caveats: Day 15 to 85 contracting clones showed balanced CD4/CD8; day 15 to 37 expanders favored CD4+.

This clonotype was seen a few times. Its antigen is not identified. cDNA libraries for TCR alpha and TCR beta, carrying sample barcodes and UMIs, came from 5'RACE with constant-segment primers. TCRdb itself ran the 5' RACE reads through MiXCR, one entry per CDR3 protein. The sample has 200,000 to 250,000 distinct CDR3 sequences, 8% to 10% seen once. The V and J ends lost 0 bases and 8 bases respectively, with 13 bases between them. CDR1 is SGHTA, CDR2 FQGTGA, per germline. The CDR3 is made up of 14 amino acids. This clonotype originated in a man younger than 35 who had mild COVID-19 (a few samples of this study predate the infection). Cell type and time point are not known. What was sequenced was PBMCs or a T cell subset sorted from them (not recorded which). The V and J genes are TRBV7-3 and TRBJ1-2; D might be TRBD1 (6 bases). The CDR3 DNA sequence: TGTGCCAGCAGCTTAACAGGGGGATCGGAGGGCTACACCTTC. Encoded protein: CASSLTGGSEGYTF.